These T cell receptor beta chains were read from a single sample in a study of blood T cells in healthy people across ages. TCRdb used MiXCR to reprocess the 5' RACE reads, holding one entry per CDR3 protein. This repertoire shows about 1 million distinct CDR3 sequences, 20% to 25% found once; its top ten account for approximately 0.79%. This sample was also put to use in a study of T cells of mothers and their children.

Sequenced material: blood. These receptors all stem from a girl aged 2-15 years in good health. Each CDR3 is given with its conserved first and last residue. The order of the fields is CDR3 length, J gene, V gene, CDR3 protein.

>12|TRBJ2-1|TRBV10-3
CAISQTSEEQFF
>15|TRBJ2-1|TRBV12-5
CASGPLPREAGEQFF
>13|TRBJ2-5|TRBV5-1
CASRLGGGETQYF
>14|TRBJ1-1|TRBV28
CASTLRAGNTEAFF
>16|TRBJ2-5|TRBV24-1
CATSDRTAGLEETQYF
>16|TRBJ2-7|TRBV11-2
CASSLASLADTYEQYF
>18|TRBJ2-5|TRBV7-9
CASSPGRTSGGPQETQYF
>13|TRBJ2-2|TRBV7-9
CASSATGTGELFF
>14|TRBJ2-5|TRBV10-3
CAISVQADQETQYF
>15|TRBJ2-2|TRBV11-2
CASSLDGTLYGELFF
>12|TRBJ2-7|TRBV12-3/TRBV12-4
CASSSSHYEQYF
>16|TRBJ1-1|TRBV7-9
CASGSWGLGVGTEAFF
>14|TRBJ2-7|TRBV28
CASSFDPGPYEQYF
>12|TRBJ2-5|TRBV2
CASELAGETQCF
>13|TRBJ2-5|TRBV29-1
CSVDRMVEETQYF
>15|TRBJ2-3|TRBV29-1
CSVVPTSGRSDTHYF
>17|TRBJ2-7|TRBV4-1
CASSQTGTGTWSDEQYF
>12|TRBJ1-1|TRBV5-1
CASSLVGNEGFF
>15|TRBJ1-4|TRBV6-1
CASSETTGGGEKLFF
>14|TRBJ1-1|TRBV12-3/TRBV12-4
CASTPLRAHTEAFF